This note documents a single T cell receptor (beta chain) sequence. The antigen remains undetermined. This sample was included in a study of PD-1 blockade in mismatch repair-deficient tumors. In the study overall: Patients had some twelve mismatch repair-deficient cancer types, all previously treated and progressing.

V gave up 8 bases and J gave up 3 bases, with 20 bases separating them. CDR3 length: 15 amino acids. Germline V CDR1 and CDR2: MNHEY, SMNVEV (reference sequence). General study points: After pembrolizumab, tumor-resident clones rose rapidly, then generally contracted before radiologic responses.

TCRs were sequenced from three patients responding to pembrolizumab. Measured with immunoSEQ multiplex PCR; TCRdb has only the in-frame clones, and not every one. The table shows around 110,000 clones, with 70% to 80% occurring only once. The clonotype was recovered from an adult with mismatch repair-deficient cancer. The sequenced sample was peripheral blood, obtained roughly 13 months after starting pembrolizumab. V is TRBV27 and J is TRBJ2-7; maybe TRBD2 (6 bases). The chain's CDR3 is CASRSRGLYGYEQYF. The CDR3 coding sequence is TGTGCCAGCCGTTCGCGGGGTCTTTATGGCTACGAGCAGTACTTC.